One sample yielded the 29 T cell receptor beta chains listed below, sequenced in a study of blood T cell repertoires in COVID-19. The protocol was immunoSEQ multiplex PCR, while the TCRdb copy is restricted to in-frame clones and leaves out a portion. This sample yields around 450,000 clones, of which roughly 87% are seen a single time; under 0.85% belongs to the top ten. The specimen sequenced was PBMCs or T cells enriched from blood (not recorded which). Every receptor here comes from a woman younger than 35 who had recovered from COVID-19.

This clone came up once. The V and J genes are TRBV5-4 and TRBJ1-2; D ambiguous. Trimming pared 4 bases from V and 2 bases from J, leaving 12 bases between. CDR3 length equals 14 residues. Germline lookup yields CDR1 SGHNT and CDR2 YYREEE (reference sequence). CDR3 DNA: TGTGCCAGCAGCCCAAATACTCTAAACTATGGCTACACCTTC. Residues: CASSPNTLNYGYTF.

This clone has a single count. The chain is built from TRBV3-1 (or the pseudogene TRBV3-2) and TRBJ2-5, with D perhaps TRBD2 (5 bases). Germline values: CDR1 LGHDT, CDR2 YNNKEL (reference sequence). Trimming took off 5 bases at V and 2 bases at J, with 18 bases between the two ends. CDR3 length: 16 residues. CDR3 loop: CASSSIEGTGQETQYF. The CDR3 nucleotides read TGTGCCAGCAGCTCTATCGAGGGAACTGGGCAAGAGACCCAGTACTTC.

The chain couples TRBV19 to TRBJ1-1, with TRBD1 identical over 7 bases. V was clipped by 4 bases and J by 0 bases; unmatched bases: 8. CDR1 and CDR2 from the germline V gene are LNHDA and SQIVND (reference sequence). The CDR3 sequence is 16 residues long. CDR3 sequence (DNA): TGTGCCAGTAGTAGGCATGGACAGGATGTGAACACTGAAGCTTTCTTT. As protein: CASSRHGQDVNTEAFF.

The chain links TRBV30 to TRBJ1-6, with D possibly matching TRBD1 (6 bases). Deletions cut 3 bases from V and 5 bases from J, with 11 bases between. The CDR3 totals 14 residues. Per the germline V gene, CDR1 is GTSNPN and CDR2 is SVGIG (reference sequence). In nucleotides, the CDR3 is TGTGCCTGGAGCTGGGGACAAAATAATTCACCCCTCCACTTT. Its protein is CAWSWGQNNSPLHF.

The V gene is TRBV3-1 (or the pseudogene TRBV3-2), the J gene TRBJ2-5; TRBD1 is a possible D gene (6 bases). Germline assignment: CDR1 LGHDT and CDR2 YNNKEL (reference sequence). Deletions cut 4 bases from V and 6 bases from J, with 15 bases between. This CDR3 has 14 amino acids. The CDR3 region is CASSRDTTGKTQYF. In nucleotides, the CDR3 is TGTGCCAGCAGCCGAGACACCACAGGGAAGACCCAGTACTTC.

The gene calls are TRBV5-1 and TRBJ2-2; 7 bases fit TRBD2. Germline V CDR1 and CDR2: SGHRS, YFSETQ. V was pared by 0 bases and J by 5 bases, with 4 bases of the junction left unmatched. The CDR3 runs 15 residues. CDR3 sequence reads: CASSLGPGGTGELFF. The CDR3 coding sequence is TGCGCCAGCAGCTTGGGACCCGGGGGGACCGGGGAGCTGTTTTTT.

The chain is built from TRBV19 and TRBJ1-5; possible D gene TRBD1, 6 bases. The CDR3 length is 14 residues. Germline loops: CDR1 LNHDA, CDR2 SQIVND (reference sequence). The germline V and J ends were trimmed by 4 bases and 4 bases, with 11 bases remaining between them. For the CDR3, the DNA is TGTGCCAGTAGTACGGACAGACTTAATCAGCCCCAGCATTTT. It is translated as CASSTDRLNQPQHF.

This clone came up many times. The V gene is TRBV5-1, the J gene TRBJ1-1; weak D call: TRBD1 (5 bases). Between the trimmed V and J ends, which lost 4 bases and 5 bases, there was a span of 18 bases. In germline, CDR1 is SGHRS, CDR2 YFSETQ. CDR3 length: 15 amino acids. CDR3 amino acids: CASSPTPGIGTEAFF. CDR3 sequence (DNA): TGCGCCAGCAGCCCTACCCCAGGGATAGGGACTGAAGCTTTCTTT.

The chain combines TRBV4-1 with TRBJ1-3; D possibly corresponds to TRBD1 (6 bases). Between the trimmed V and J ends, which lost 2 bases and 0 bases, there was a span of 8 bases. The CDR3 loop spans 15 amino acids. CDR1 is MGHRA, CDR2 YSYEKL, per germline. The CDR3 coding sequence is TGCGCCAGCAGCCAACAGGGGATCTCTGGAAACACCATATATTTT. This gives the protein CASSQQGISGNTIYF.

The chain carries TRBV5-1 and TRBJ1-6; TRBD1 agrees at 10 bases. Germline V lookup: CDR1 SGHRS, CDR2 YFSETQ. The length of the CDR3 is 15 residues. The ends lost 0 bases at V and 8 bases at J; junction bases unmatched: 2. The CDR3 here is CASSLVGTGDSPLHF. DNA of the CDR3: TGCGCCAGCAGCTTGGTGGGGACAGGGGATTCACCCCTCCACTTT.

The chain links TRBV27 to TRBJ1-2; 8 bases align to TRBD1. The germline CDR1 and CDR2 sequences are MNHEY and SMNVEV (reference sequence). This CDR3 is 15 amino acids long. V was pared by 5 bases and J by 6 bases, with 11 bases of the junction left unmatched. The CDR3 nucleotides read TGTGCCAGCAGTCTGCAGGGGGCCAAGGGGGATGGCTACACCTTC. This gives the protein CASSLQGAKGDGYTF.

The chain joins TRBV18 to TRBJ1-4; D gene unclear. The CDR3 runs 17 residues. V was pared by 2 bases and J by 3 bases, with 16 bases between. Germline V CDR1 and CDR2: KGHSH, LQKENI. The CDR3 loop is CASSPNTEIGANEKLFF. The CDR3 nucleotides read TGTGCCAGCTCACCAAATACCGAAATCGGGGCTAATGAAAAACTGTTTTTT.

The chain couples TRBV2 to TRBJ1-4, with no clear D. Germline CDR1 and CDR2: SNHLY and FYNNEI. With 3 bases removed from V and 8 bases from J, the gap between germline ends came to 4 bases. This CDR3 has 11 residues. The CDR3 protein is CASSDQEKLFF. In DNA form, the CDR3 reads TGTGCCAGCAGTGACCAGGAAAAACTGTTTTTT.

The CDR3: CASSLQGPSYEQYF. The CDR3 region has the DNA TGTGCCAGCAGTCTACAGGGGCCTTCCTACGAGCAGTACTTC. This sequence joins TRBV27 and TRBJ2-7; TRBD1 matches 7 bases. V shed 5 bases, J shed 1 base, and the junction held 5 bases outside the gene matches. The V gene's germline CDR1 is MNHEY and CDR2 SMNVEV (reference sequence). The CDR3 runs 14 residues.

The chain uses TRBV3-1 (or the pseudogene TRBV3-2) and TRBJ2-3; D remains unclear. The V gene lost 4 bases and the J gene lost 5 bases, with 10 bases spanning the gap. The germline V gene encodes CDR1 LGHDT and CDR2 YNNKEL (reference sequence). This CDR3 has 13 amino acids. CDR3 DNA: TGTGCCAGCAGCCTCTCCTCCAGAGATACGCAGTATTTT. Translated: CASSLSSRDTQYF.

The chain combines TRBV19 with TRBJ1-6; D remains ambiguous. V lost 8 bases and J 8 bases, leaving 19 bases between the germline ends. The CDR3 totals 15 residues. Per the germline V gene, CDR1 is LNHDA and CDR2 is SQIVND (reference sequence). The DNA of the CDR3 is TGTGCCAGTCGTCCCTCGCCGGATGGAGATTCACCCCTCCACTTT. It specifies CASRPSPDGDSPLHF.

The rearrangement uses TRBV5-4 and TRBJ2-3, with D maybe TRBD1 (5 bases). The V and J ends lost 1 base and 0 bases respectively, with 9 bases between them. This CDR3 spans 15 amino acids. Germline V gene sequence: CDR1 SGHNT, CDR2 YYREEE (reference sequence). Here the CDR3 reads CASSLIGASTDTQYF. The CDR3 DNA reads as TGTGCCAGCAGCTTGATAGGGGCCAGCACAGATACGCAGTATTTT.

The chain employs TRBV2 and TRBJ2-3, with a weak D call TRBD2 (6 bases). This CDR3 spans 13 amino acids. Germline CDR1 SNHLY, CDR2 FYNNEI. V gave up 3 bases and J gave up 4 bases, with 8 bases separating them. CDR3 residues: CASSDWGADTQYF. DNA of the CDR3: TGTGCCAGCAGTGATTGGGGGGCAGATACGCAGTATTTT. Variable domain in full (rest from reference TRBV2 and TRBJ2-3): EPEVTQTPSHQVTQMGQEVILRCVPISNHLYFYWYRQILGQKVEFLVSFYNNEISEKSEIFDDQFSVERPDGSNFTLKIRSTKLEDSAMYFCASSDWGADTQYFGPGTRLTVL.

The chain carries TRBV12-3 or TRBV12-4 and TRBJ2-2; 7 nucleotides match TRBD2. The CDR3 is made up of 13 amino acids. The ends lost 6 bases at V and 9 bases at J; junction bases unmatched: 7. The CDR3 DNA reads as TGTGCCAGCAGCCTCGGGGAGGGTAGGGAGCTGTTTTTT. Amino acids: CASSLGEGRELFF.

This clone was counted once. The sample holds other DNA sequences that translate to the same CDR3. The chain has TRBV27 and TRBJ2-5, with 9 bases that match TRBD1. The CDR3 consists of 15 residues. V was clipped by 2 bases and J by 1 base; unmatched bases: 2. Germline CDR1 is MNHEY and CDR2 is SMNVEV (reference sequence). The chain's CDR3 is CASSLRTGVQETQYF. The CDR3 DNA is TGTGCCAGCAGTTTAAGGACAGGGGTCCAAGAGACCCAGTACTTC.

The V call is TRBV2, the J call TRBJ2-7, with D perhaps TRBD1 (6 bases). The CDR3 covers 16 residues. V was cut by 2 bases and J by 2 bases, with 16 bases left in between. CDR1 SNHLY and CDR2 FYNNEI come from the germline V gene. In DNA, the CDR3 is TGTGCCAGCAGTGAACCACAGGGCAGAACCCCCTACGAGCAGTACTTC. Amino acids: CASSEPQGRTPYEQYF.

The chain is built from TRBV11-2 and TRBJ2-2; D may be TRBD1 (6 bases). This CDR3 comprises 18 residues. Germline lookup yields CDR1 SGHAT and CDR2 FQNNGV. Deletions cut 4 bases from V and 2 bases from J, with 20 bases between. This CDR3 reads CASSSFRGSGANTGELFF. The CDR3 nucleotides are TGTGCCAGCAGCTCCTTCCGCGGCTCAGGGGCTAACACCGGGGAGCTGTTTTTT.

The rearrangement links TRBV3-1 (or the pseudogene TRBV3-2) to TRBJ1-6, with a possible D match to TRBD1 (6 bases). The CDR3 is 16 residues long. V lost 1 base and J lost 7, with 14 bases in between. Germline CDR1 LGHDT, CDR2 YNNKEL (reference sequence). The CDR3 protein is CASSQVSTTGNSPLHF. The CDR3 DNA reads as TGTGCCAGCAGCCAAGTATCAACTACAGGGAATTCACCCCTCCACTTT.

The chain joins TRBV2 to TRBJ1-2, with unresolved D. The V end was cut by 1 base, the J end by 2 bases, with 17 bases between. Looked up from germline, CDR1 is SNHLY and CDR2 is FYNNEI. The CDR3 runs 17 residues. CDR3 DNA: TGTGCCAGCAGTGAAGAAGTCGGTACATTAGCGAACTATGGCTACACCTTC. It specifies CASSEEVGTLANYGYTF.

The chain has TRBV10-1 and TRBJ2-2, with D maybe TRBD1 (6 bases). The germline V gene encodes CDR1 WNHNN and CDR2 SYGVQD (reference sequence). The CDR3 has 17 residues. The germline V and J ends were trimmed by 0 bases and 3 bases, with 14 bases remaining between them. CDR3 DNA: TGCGCCAGCAGTGAGTCGGACCCGACAGGAGACACCGGGGAGCTGTTTTTT. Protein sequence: CASSESDPTGDTGELFF.

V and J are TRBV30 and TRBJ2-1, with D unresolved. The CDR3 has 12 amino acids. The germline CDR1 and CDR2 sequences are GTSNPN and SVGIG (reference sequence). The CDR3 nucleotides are TGTGTCCTGGGCCGCCCCAACAATGAGCAGTTCTTC. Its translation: CVLGRPNNEQFF.

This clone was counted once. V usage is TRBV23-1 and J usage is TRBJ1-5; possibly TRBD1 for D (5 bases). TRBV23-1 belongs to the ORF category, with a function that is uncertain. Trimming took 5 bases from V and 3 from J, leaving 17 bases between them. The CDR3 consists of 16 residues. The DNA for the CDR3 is TGCGCCAGCAGTGTCCCGGAGGGGCAAGTCAATCAGCCCCAGCATTTT. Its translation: CASSVPEGQVNQPQHF.

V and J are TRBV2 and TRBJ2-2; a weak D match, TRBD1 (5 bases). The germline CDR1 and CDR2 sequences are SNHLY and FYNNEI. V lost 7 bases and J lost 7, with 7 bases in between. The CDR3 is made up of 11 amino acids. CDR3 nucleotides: TGTGCCAGCATAGGGGACGGGGAGCTGTTTTTT. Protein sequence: CASIGDGELFF.

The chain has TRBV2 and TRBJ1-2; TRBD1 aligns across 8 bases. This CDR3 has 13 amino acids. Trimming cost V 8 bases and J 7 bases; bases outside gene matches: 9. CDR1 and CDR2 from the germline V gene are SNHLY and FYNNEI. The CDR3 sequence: CASGGQGGGGYTF. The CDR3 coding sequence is TGTGCCAGCGGCGGACAGGGTGGCGGTGGCTACACCTTC.